The clone carrying this T cell receptor (beta chain) was observed a few times. Its antigen is not known. This sample stems from a study of T cell repertoires and HLA-DP antigens. Whole-study results and caveats: Naive and memory CD4+ cells were analysed together, not apart.

CD4+ T cells, purified by negative selection, averaged roughly 98% purity. The table came from immunoSEQ multiplex PCR; TCRdb's copy has only in-frame clones and leaves some out. The data hold over 100,000 clones, with over 90% observed a single time. This TCR was sampled from a woman under 30 in good health and CMV-seronegative. Sequencing was performed on CD4+ T cells from PBMCs.

CDR3 sequence reads: CASMSHRGTGEKLFF. DNA of the CDR3: TGTGCCAGTATGAGCCATCGGGGGACAGGTGAAAAACTGTTTTTT. The rearrangement links TRBV19 to TRBJ1-4; 8 positions agree with TRBD1. Germline assignment: CDR1 LNHDA and CDR2 SQIVND (reference sequence). The CDR3 has 15 residues. J was trimmed by 7 bases and V by 7 bases; bases with no gene match: 11. Complete variable domain (other parts from reference TRBV19 and TRBJ1-4): DGGITQSPKYLFRKEGQNVTLSCEQNLNHDAMYWYRQDPGQGLRLIYYSQIVNDFQKGDIAEGYSVSREKKESFPLTVTSAQKNPTAFYLCASMSHRGTGEKLFFGSGTQLSVL.